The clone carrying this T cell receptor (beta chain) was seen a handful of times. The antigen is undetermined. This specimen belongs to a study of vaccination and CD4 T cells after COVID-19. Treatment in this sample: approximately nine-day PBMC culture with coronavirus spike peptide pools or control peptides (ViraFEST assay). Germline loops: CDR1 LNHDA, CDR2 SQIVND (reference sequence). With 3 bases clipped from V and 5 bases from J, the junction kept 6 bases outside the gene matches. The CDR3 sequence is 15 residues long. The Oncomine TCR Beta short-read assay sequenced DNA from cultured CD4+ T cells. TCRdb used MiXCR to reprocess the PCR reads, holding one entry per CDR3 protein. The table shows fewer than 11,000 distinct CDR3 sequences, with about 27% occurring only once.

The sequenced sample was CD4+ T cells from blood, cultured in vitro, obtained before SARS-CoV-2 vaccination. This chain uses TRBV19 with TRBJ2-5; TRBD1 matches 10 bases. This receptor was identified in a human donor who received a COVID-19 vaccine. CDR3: CASSIDRTGGETQYF. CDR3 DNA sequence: TGTGCCAGTAGTATTGATCGGACAGGGGGGGAGACCCAGTACTTC.